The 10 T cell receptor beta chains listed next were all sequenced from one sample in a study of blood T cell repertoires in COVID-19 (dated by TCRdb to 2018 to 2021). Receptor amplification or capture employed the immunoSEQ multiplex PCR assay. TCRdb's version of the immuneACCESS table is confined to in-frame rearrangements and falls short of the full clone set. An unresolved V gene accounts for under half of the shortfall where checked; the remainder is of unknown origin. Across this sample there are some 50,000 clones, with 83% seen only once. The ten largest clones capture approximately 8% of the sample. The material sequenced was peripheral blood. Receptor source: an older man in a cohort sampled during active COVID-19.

The chain's CDR3 is CASSPNKEQYF. The CDR3 coding sequence is TGTGCCAGCAGCCCGAACAAAGAGCAGTACTTC. The chain couples TRBV5-8 to TRBJ2-7, with D hard to call. V shed 4 bases and J shed 7 bases, with 9 bases lying between them. This CDR3 region has 11 residues. Looked up from germline, CDR1 is SGHTS and CDR2 is YDEGEE.

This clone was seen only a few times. The CDR3 coding sequence is TGTGCCAGCAGCCTACGACAGGGGGCTGAAGCTTTCTTT. Protein sequence: CASSLRQGAEAFF. The genes are TRBV7-3 and TRBJ1-1, with 9 bases aligning to TRBD1. Germline lookup yields CDR1 SGHTA and CDR2 FQGTGA. The length of the CDR3 is 13 residues. J gave up 6 bases and V 5 bases, and 4 bases lay outside the gene matches.

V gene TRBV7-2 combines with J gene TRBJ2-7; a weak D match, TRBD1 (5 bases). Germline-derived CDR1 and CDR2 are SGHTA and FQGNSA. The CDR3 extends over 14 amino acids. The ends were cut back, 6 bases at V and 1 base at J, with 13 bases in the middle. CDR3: CASRQTPGSYEQYF. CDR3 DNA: TGTGCCAGCAGGCAAACCCCAGGGTCCTACGAGCAGTACTTC.

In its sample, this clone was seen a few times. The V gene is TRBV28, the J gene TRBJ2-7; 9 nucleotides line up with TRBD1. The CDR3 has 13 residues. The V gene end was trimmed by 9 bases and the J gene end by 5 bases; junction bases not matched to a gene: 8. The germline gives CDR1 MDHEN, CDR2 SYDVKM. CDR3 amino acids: CASLGDRAHEQYF. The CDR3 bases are TGTGCCAGTTTAGGGGACAGGGCCCACGAGCAGTACTTC. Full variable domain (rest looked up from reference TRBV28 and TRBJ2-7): DVKVTQSSRYLVKRTGEKVFLECVQDMDHENMFWYRQDPGLGLRLIYFSYDVKMKEKGDIPEGYSVSREKKERFSLILESASTNQTSMYLCASLGDRAHEQYFGPGTRLTVT.

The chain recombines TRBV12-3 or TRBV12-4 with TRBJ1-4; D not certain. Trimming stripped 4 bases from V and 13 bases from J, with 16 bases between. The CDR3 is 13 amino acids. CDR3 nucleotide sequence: TGTGCCAGCAGTTCAATAAGCGGGAGTTTACTGTTTTTT. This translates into CASSSISGSLLFF.

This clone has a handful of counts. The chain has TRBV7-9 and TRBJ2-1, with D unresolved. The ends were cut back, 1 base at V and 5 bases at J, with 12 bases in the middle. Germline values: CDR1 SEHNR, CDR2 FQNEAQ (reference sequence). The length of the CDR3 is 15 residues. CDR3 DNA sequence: TGTGCCAGCAGCTTAGGTACGGGTGTCCACAATGAGCAGTTCTTC. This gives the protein CASSLGTGVHNEQFF.

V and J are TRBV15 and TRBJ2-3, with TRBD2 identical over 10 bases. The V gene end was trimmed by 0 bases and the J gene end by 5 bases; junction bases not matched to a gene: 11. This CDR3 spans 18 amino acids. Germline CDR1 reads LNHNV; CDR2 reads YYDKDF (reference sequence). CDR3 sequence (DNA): TGTGCCACCAGCAGAGATTCGTCCGGGACTAGCGTACAAGATACGCAGTATTTT. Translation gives CATSRDSSGTSVQDTQYF.

The CDR3 spells CASSLSDRAEQYF. In DNA form, the CDR3 reads TGTGCCAGCAGTTTATCTGACAGGGCCGAGCAGTACTTC. This rearrangement joins TRBV28 to TRBJ2-7; 7 bases align to TRBD1. CDR1 is MDHEN and CDR2 is SYDVKM in the germline V gene. The ends lost 1 base at V and 6 bases at J; junction bases unmatched: 3. CDR3 length: 13 residues.

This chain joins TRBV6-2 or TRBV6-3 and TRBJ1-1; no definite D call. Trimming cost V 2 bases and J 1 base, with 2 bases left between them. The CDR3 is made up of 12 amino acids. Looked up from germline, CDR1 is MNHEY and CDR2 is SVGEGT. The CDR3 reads CASSYQNTEAFF. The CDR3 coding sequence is TGTGCCAGCAGTTACCAGAACACTGAAGCTTTCTTT.

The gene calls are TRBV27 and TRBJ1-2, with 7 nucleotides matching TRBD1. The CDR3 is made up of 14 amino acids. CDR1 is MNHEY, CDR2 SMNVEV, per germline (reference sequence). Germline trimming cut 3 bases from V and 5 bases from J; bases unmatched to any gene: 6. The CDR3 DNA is TGTGCCAGCAGTTTTTCGGGGGACAGATATGGCTACACCTTC. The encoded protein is CASSFSGDRYGYTF.